The next 4 T cell receptor beta chains were all read from a single sample in a study of CD8 T cells in ankylosing spondylitis. Study-level results: In ankylosing spondylitis blood, a motif of roughly eight highly homologous TCR beta variants appeared characteristic.

No antigen has been identified for these receptors. In TCRdb, the 5' RACE reads were re-called with MiXCR into one record per CDR3 protein. The table lists some 840,000 distinct CDR3 sequences, about 12% of them singletons. The sample was blood, either unsorted or a sorted T cell fraction (not recorded which). These receptors were obtained from a male donor with ankylosing spondylitis.

This clonotype was observed a few times. The J gene is TRBJ2-1, the V gene TRBV4-1, with 7 bases fitting TRBD1. Trimming removed 2 bases from V and 2 bases from J; junction bases left unmatched: 6. Germline CDR1 is MGHRA and CDR2 is YSYEKL. The CDR3 has 16 amino acids. The CDR3 DNA follows: TGCGCCAGCAGCCAACCTCCGGGACAGACCTACAATGAGCAGTTCTTC. It is translated as CASSQPPGQTYNEQFF.

The chain recombines TRBV29-1 with TRBJ2-3, with TRBD2 as a possible D gene (6 bases). Germline V CDR1 and CDR2: SQVTM, ANQGSEA. The CDR3 extends over 13 amino acids. V was cut by 6 bases and J by 2 bases, with 12 bases left in between. CDR3 protein: CSVLRTNTDTQYF. The CDR3, as DNA: TGCAGCGTCCTCCGGACTAACACAGATACGCAGTATTTT.

About this clonotype itself: A much more abundant neighbour one base away suggests this may be a read error. CDR3 nucleotide sequence: TGTGCCAGCAGTCCGGGGACTGGCGGGAGTCACGAGCAGTACTTC. The encoded protein is CASSPGTGGSHEQYF. The chain links TRBV6-1 to TRBJ2-7; 7 bases are shared with TRBD2. Germline V gene sequence: CDR1 MNHNS, CDR2 SASEGT. V lost 5 bases to trimming and J lost 5 bases; unmatched junction nucleotides: 12. CDR3 length: 15 residues.

This clonotype has ten or more counts. This CDR3 is CSVDAGPTDTQYF. CDR3 bases: TGCAGCGTTGACGCGGGGCCCACAGATACGCAGTATTTT. The chain has TRBV29-1 and TRBJ2-3; TRBD2 is a possible D gene (6 bases). Per germline, CDR1 SQVTM and CDR2 ANQGSEA. The CDR3 contains 13 residues. The ends were cut back, 3 bases at V and 2 bases at J, with 9 bases in the middle.